The rows below give T cell receptor beta chains drawn from one sample of a study of blood T cells in healthy people across ages. TCRdb independently ran MiXCR on the 5' RACE reads; one entry per CDR3 protein. The sample consists of fewer than 750,000 distinct CDR3 sequences, around 50% of them appearing once. The sample was blood. The receptors were sampled from an elderly woman in good health. The CDR3 runs from the conserved cysteine through the conserved F or W. Fields, in order: J gene, V gene, CDR3 protein.

TRBJ1-1	TRBV20-1	CSARDRGMNTEAFF
TRBJ2-5	TRBV7-8	CASSPWTGVVETQYF
TRBJ2-1	TRBV7-8	CASSQEGTSFPSSYNEQFF
TRBJ2-5	TRBV15	CATSREGYQETQYF
TRBJ2-1	TRBV7-2	CASSLARDYNNEQFF
TRBJ2-7	TRBV9	CASSVAGTSYEQYF
TRBJ2-7	TRBV2	CASSESFGSYEQYF
-	TRBV28	CASSRDRDFGTQYF
TRBJ2-3	TRBV20-1	CSVGPDTQYF
TRBJ2-5	TRBV5-1	CASSGDRVETQYF
TRBJ1-4	TRBV3-1	CASSQVGGVNEKLFF
TRBJ2-6	TRBV27	CASKMALGGANVLTF
TRBJ2-1	TRBV28	CASSSLTQRERVGDEQFF
TRBJ2-3	TRBV30	CAGSGSADTQYF
TRBJ1-1	TRBV5-1	CASSSGQGNTEAFF
TRBJ2-2	TRBV20-1	CSARSLGSNTGELFF
TRBJ2-1	TRBV12-3/TRBV12-4	CASSFFAEQFF
TRBJ2-7	TRBV28	CASRHPSSYEQYF
TRBJ2-1	TRBV5-1	CASKPQLAAYNEQFF
TRBJ2-3	TRBV6-6	CASRTADTQYF
TRBJ2-7	TRBV20-1	CSAGVQGVYEQYF
TRBJ1-1	TRBV20-1	CSARDMSSTGVLKAFF
TRBJ2-1	TRBV4-2	CASSQDDGGGGNEQFF
TRBJ2-3	TRBV3-1	CASNGGGKSTDTQYF
TRBJ2-1	TRBV6-6	CASSYGGEIDEQFF
TRBJ1-2	TRBV12-3/TRBV12-4	CASSAPGARGYTF
TRBJ2-1	TRBV30	CALTISSSYNEQFF
TRBJ2-1	TRBV10-3	CAISGTSGKENEQFF
TRBJ1-2	TRBV2	CASSASGTDYGYTF
TRBJ2-1	TRBV27	CASSPTWVGRNEQFF
TRBJ2-3	TRBV6-2/TRBV6-3	CASRRTSGDITDTQYF
TRBJ2-3	TRBV29-1	CSVEGLRVGTDTQYF
TRBJ1-1	TRBV7-2	CASSLRIGRTNTEAFF
TRBJ2-5	TRBV6-1	CASSEVGLVQETQYF
TRBJ2-1	TRBV7-9	CASSSLIVQLRFF
TRBJ2-1	TRBV12-3/TRBV12-4	CASSRQGSRADEQFF
TRBJ2-3	TRBV5-6	CASSPGDRVTDTQYF
TRBJ1-4	TRBV6-2/TRBV6-3	CASRPSDRGNEKLFF
TRBJ2-3	TRBV24-1	CATSDQLAGGTDTQYF
TRBJ1-2	TRBV27	CASSPGGGYGYTF
TRBJ2-4	TRBV12-3/TRBV12-4	CASSFTAKNIQYF
TRBJ2-1	TRBV7-8	CASSFIPRQGAYNEQFF
TRBJ1-4	TRBV2	CASVRLATNEKLFF
TRBJ2-2	TRBV7-3	CASSPGRANTGELFF
TRBJ2-4	TRBV24-1	CATSDPGDRGNGDIQYF
TRBJ2-1	TRBV18	CASSPLGQAYNEQFF
TRBJ2-3	TRBV7-9	CASSWGLAGVQDTQYF
TRBJ1-5	TRBV27	CASSPTHRTGGGSQPQHF
TRBJ2-7	TRBV29-1	CSERQGCEQYF
TRBJ2-7	TRBV12-3/TRBV12-4	CASSPPGATVQYF
TRBJ2-4	TRBV27	CASSLSPGQQNIQYF
TRBJ1-3	TRBV14	CASSQVTAIGNTIYF